Presented here are 30 T cell receptor beta chains from one specimen sequenced in a study of shared clonotypes between healthy human individuals. The protocol was immunoSEQ multiplex PCR, while the TCRdb copy is restricted to in-frame clones and leaves out a portion. The sample contains some 500,000 clones, 60% to 80% of which appear only once. The source material was PBMCs. The origin of the receptors is a woman in her forties in good health. Some clones in this sample may be carry-over from other donors' samples.

This clone was counted a few times. The chain recombines TRBV19 with TRBJ1-5; possibly TRBD1 for D (5 bases). Germline assignment: CDR1 LNHDA and CDR2 SQIVND (reference sequence). The V end lost 5 bases, the J end lost 4 bases, and 18 bases lay between the germline ends. The CDR3 covers 16 residues. The CDR3 loop is CASSPFEGSLNQPQHF. CDR3 sequence (DNA): TGTGCCAGTAGTCCCTTTGAGGGGTCACTTAATCAGCCCCAGCATTTT.

The V call is TRBV5-1, the J call TRBJ1-1; D unresolved. The V gene's germline CDR1 is SGHRS and CDR2 YFSETQ. The CDR3 has 14 amino acids. V lost 2 bases to trimming and J lost 1 base, with 9 bases between them. The CDR3 reads CASSFGPPNTEAFF. CDR3 nucleotide sequence: TGCGCCAGCAGCTTCGGTCCCCCGAACACTGAAGCTTTCTTT.

This clone was seen only once. This rearrangement joins TRBV5-1 to TRBJ1-1; tentatively, D is TRBD1 (5 bases). The CDR3 loop spans 14 amino acids. Germline values: CDR1 SGHRS, CDR2 YFSETQ. V gave up 5 bases and J gave up 1 base, with 12 bases separating them. CDR3 residues: CASREAQGNTEAFF. The CDR3, as DNA: TGCGCCAGCAGGGAGGCCCAGGGGAACACTGAAGCTTTCTTT.

This clone showed up just once. The chain uses TRBV7-2 and TRBJ2-7; the D gene could be TRBD1 or TRBD2 (5 bases each). V shed 5 bases and J shed 0 bases, with 17 bases lying between them. CDR1 is SGHTA, CDR2 FQGNSA, per germline. The CDR3 sequence is 16 residues long. CDR3: CASSQSGTSTSYEQYF. CDR3 DNA sequence: TGTGCCAGCAGCCAGTCAGGGACCTCTACCTCCTACGAGCAGTACTTC.

The chain recombines TRBV12-2 with TRBJ2-1. TRBV12-2 is a known pseudogene. The CDR3 has 16 residues. CDR3 in amino acids: CASRLGPSREYNEQFF. In nucleotides, the CDR3 is TGTGCAAGTCGCTTAGGCCCTTCCAGGGAGTACAATGAGCAGTTCTTC.

As for this clone: A clone one base away is much larger, so this may be a read error. Within the sample, other DNA sequences also encode this same CDR3. The chain carries TRBV5-4 and TRBJ1-2; a weak D match, TRBD1 (6 bases). The CDR3 is 15 residues long. Germline V gene lookup returns CDR1 SGHNT and CDR2 YYREEE (reference sequence). The CDR3 nucleotides are TGCGCCAGCAGCACCGGACAGTTTCTGAACTATGGCTACACCTTC. As protein: CASSTGQFLNYGYTF. The entire variable domain, with the rest obtained from reference TRBV5-4 and TRBJ1-2, is as follows: ETGVTQSPTHLIKTRGQQVTLRCSSQSGHNTVSWYQQALGQGPQFIFQYYREEENGRGNFPPRFSGLQFPNYSSELNVNALELDDSALYLCASSTGQFLNYGYTFGSGTRLTVV.

CDR3 residues: CAISGIIEGHGYTF. Written as DNA, the CDR3 is TGTGCCATCAGTGGTATTATCGAAGGCCATGGCTACACCTTC. V gene TRBV10-3 combines with J gene TRBJ1-2; the D is unclear. The germline V gene encodes CDR1 ENHRY and CDR2 SYGVKD. The CDR3 totals 14 residues. Trimming shortened V by 4 bases and J by 6 bases, and 15 bases separated the two germline ends.

The chain links TRBV6-1 to TRBJ2-2, with 7 bases that match TRBD1. J gave up 3 bases and V 7 bases, and 5 bases lay outside the gene matches. The CDR3 sequence is 14 residues long. CDR1 MNHNS and CDR2 SASEGT come from the germline V gene. CDR3 region: CASISTGYTGELFF. The CDR3, as DNA: TGTGCCAGCATCTCGACAGGGTACACCGGGGAGCTGTTTTTT.

V and J are TRBV7-6 and TRBJ2-1, with 12 bases that match TRBD2. This CDR3 contains 15 residues. V was pared by 0 bases and J by 10 bases, with 4 bases of the junction left unmatched. From germline, CDR1 is SGHVS and CDR2 FNYEAQ. The CDR3 is CASSLARTSGNEQFF. CDR3 nucleotide sequence: TGTGCCAGCAGCTTAGCTAGGACTAGCGGGAACGAGCAGTTCTTC.

In its sample, this clone was seen a few times. A much larger clone differs from this one at a single base, so this may be a read error. Other DNA sequences in the same sample also yield this CDR3. The CDR3 DNA is TGTGCCAGCAGTCCCGACCGACCGAAGAACACTGAAGCCTTCTTT. Amino acid sequence: CASSPDRPKNTEAFF. The rearrangement joins TRBV6-5 to TRBJ1-1; unclear D gene. The CDR3 has 15 amino acids. Per germline, CDR1 MNHEY and CDR2 SVGAGI.

V is TRBV28 and J is TRBJ2-1; D call uncertain. Trimming removed 5 bases at V and 2 bases at J, with 4 bases between. This CDR3 comprises 12 residues. Germline V gives CDR1 MDHEN, CDR2 SYDVKM. The CDR3 nucleotides read TGTGCCAGCAGTGGACCCTACAATGAGCAGTTCTTC. Amino acid sequence: CASSGPYNEQFF.

The chain couples TRBV29-1 to TRBJ1-1; TRBD1 is a possible D gene (6 bases). CDR1 is SQVTM, CDR2 ANQGSEA, per germline. Trimming took off 6 bases at V and 1 base at J, with 12 bases between the two ends. The CDR3 has 13 amino acids. CDR3 DNA: TGCAGCGTGAACAGGGACCCGAACACTGAAGCTTTCTTT. Protein product: CSVNRDPNTEAFF.

V is TRBV7-9 and J is TRBJ2-2; D ambiguous. V lost 3 bases and J 7 bases, leaving 6 bases between the germline ends. Per the germline V gene, CDR1 is SEHNR and CDR2 is FQNEAQ (reference sequence). The CDR3 covers 12 residues. CDR3 region: CASSFSDGELFF. CDR3 in DNA: TGTGCCAGCAGCTTTAGTGACGGGGAGCTGTTTTTT. Supplemented by reference TRBV7-9 and TRBJ2-2, the full variable domain reads DTGVSQNPRHKITKRGQNVTFRCDPISEHNRLYWYRQTLGQGPEFLTYFQNEAQLEKSRLLSDRFSAERPKGSFSTLEIQRTEQGDSAMYLCASSFSDGELFFGEGSRLTVL.

There are a few counts of this clone. A far larger clone is one nucleotide away, so this likely arose from a read error. This sequence joins TRBV5-1 and TRBJ2-2; D perhaps matches TRBD2 (6 bases). The germline CDR1 and CDR2 sequences are SGHRS and YFSETQ. There are 15 residues in the CDR3. The CDR3, as DNA: TGCGCCGGCAGCGGTTCTTTCGGGGGAACCGGGGAGCTGTTTTTT. Protein: CAGSGSFGGTGELFF.

This clone was seen a handful of times. V usage is TRBV18 and J usage is TRBJ1-5, with TRBD1 matching over 12 bases. The CDR3 runs to 15 residues. Trimming at V came to 3 bases and at J to 3 bases, leaving 0 bases not matched to a gene. Per the germline V gene, CDR1 is KGHSH and CDR2 is LQKENI. The CDR3 here is CASSPGQGANQPQHF. CDR3 DNA: TGTGCCAGCTCACCGGGACAGGGGGCCAATCAGCCCCAGCATTTT.

This chain uses TRBV14 with TRBJ2-1; TRBD1 matches 8 bases. This CDR3 region has 13 residues. With V trimmed by 8 bases and J by 9 bases, 9 bases remained unmatched. The germline V gene encodes CDR1 SGHDN and CDR2 FVKESK. The CDR3 DNA is TGTGCCAGCGAGGTCTACAGGGGGGTTGAGCAGTTCTTC. Encoded protein: CASEVYRGVEQFF.

CDR3 amino acids: CASSQGLAGEAQETQYF. CDR3 bases: TGTGCCAGCAGCCAAGGACTAGCGGGAGAGGCCCAAGAGACCCAGTACTTC. The gene calls are TRBV4-2 and TRBJ2-5; 12 bases agree with TRBD2. Germline CDR1 and CDR2: LGHNA and YNFKEQ. The CDR3 loop spans 17 amino acids. The V and J ends lost 1 base and 1 base, in that order; junction bases with no gene match: 4.

J is TRBJ1-1 and V is TRBV6-6; 9 bases fit TRBD1. The CDR3 runs 14 residues. Trimming removed 2 bases from V and 8 bases from J; junction bases left unmatched: 6. The germline gives CDR1 MNHNY, CDR2 SVGAGI (reference sequence). The CDR3 region is CASSYGQGIEEAFF. The CDR3 nucleotides read TGTGCCAGCAGTTACGGACAGGGGATTGAGGAAGCTTTCTTT.

The chain couples TRBV4-2 to TRBJ2-5, with D tentatively TRBD1 (5 bases). The CDR3 is made up of 14 amino acids. Trimming stripped 0 bases from V and 4 bases from J, with 9 bases between. CDR1 and CDR2 from the germline V gene are LGHNA and YNFKEQ. CDR3 residues: CASSQEWQGETQYF. The CDR3, as DNA: TGTGCCAGCAGCCAAGAATGGCAGGGAGAGACCCAGTACTTC.

The CDR3 loop is CASSRDQGQPQHF. CDR3 coding DNA: TGTGCCAGCAGCCGAGACCAGGGTCAGCCCCAGCATTTT. V usage is TRBV9 and J usage is TRBJ1-5; D might be TRBD1 (5 bases). Germline CDR1 is SGDLS and CDR2 is YYNGEE. This CDR3 is 13 amino acids long. The V and J ends lost 4 bases and 6 bases respectively, with 11 bases between them.

In the case of this clone: A read error may explain this, as a much larger clone is one base away. V and J are TRBV9 and TRBJ2-3; D perhaps matches TRBD2 (6 bases). The CDR3 consists of 15 residues. Looked up from germline, CDR1 is SGDLS and CDR2 is YYNGEE. For the CDR3, the DNA is TGTGCCGGCAGCGCCGGGGGTGTCAGCGCAGATACGCAGTATTTT. It specifies CAGSAGGVSADTQYF.

This chain links TRBV29-1 with TRBJ2-7; D remains unclear. V dropped 6 bases and J dropped 2 bases, with 11 bases sitting between them. The CDR3 sequence is 12 residues long. Germline CDR1 reads SQVTM; CDR2 reads ANQGSEA. The CDR3 DNA reads as TGCAGCGTCGGGTGGTGGACCTACGAGCAGTACTTC. Translated: CSVGWWTYEQYF.

The rearrangement links TRBV6-1 to TRBJ1-5, with a tentative D call TRBD1 (6 bases). This CDR3 region has 15 residues. V was shortened by 8 bases and J by 2 bases, with 16 bases between the two germline ends. The germline gives CDR1 MNHNS, CDR2 SASEGT. The CDR3 reads CASDIQAGGNQPQHF. The CDR3 nucleotides read TGTGCCAGCGACATACAAGCAGGGGGCAATCAGCCCCAGCATTTT.

The chain joins TRBV27 to TRBJ2-1; TRBD2 aligns across 12 bases. In germline, CDR1 is MNHEY, CDR2 SMNVEV (reference sequence). The CDR3 runs to 17 residues. V trimming: 5 bases; J trimming: 0 bases; junction bases outside the gene matches: 5. The CDR3 DNA reads TGTGCCAGCAGTCACTGGACTAGCGGGATCTCCTACAATGAGCAGTTCTTC. Its translation: CASSHWTSGISYNEQFF.

This clone was seen a few times. The chain joins TRBV14 to TRBJ1-1; 9 bases map to TRBD1. CDR3 length: 14 amino acids. Germline V gene sequence: CDR1 SGHDN, CDR2 FVKESK. V trimming: 4 bases; J trimming: 4 bases; junction bases outside the gene matches: 4. As DNA, the CDR3 is TGTGCCAGCAGCCCACTGACAGGGGGCACTGAAGCTTTCTTT. This codes for CASSPLTGGTEAFF.

This sequence joins TRBV27 and TRBJ2-6; no definite D call. V lost 2 bases and J lost 3, with 14 bases in between. CDR1 MNHEY and CDR2 SMNVEV come from the germline V gene (reference sequence). The length of the CDR3 is 17 residues. CDR3 amino acids: CASSLTSPSSGANVLTF. The CDR3 nucleotides read TGTGCCAGCAGTTTAACCAGCCCCAGCAGTGGGGCCAACGTCCTGACTTTC.

This chain uses TRBV18 with TRBJ2-7, with D unclear. From germline, CDR1 is KGHSH and CDR2 LQKENI. CDR3 length: 13 amino acids. The germline V and J ends were trimmed by 2 bases and 0 bases, with 5 bases remaining between them. DNA of the CDR3: TGTGCCAGCTCACCAGCGGACTCCTACGAGCAGTACTTC. This gives the protein CASSPADSYEQYF. Full variable domain (rest looked up from reference TRBV18 and TRBJ2-7): NAGVMQNPRHLVRRRGQEARLRCSPMKGHSHVYWYRQLPEEGLKFMVYLQKENIIDESGMPKERFSAEFPKEGPSILRIQQVVRGDSAAYFCASSPADSYEQYFGPGTRLTVT.

The chain has TRBV30 and TRBJ2-7; D is ambiguous. The DNA matches TRBJ2-1 better at its end, which makes the J call doubtful. The V gene's germline CDR1 is GTSNPN and CDR2 SVGIG (reference sequence). CDR3 length equals 12 residues. As DNA, the CDR3 is TGTGCCTGGAGTGACACACCCAATGAGCAGTTCTTC. Translated, it gives CAWSDTPNEQFF.

The chain uses TRBV4-1 and TRBJ2-5; 9 bases are a match to TRBD1. The ends lost 0 bases at V and 5 bases at J; junction bases unmatched: 7. This CDR3 has 16 amino acids. CDR1 is MGHRA and CDR2 is YSYEKL in the germline V gene. As DNA, the CDR3 is TGCGCCAGCAGCCAAGAAGGGACAGGGATCGGGGAGACCCAGTACTTC. This encodes CASSQEGTGIGETQYF.

The V and J genes are TRBV30 and TRBJ2-4; TRBD1 or TRBD2 may be the D gene (5 bases each). Trimming took 1 base from V and 0 from J, leaving 13 bases between them. Germline V CDR1 and CDR2: GTSNPN, SVGIG (reference sequence). The CDR3 is 16 amino acids. DNA of the CDR3: TGTGCCTGGAGTGGGGACCCCCGGGTAGCCAAAAACATTCAGTACTTC. Protein product: CAWSGDPRVAKNIQYF.